The clone carrying this T cell receptor (beta chain) has more than one count but fewer than ten. Germline-derived CDR1 and CDR2 are DFQATT and SNEGSKA (reference sequence). The length of the CDR3 is 14 residues. Unmatched junction bases numbered 10, after V lost 6 bases and J lost 6 bases. The data derive from a study of blood T cells in healthy people across ages. The use of a sample-barcoded 5' primer and a J-beta primer mix characterized a second PCR of roughly 6 to 11 cycles. Each CDR3 protein is one row after TCRdb ran MiXCR on the 5' RACE reads. This table holds about 800,000 distinct CDR3 sequences, more than 45% found once.

The chain recombines TRBV20-1 with TRBJ1-2; 10 bases are shared with TRBD1. The sample consisted of blood. This clonotype was sampled from a man aged 25 to 40 in good health. CDR3 region: CSAVTGGFINGYTF. CDR3 DNA sequence: TGCAGTGCGGTGACAGGGGGCTTCATTAATGGCTACACCTTC.